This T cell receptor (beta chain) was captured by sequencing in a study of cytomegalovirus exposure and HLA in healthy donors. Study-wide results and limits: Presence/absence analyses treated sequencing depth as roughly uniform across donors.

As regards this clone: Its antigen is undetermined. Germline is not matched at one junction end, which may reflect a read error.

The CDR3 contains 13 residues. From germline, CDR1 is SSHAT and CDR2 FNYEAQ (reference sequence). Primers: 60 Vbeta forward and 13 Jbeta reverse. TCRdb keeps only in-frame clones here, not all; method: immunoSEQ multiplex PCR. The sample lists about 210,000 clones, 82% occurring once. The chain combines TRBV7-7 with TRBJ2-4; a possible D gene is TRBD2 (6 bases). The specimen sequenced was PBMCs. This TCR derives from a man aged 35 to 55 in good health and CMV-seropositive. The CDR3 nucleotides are TGTGCTAGCAGCTTAGCGGAGGTTACTATTCAGTACTTC. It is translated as CASSLAEVTIQYF.